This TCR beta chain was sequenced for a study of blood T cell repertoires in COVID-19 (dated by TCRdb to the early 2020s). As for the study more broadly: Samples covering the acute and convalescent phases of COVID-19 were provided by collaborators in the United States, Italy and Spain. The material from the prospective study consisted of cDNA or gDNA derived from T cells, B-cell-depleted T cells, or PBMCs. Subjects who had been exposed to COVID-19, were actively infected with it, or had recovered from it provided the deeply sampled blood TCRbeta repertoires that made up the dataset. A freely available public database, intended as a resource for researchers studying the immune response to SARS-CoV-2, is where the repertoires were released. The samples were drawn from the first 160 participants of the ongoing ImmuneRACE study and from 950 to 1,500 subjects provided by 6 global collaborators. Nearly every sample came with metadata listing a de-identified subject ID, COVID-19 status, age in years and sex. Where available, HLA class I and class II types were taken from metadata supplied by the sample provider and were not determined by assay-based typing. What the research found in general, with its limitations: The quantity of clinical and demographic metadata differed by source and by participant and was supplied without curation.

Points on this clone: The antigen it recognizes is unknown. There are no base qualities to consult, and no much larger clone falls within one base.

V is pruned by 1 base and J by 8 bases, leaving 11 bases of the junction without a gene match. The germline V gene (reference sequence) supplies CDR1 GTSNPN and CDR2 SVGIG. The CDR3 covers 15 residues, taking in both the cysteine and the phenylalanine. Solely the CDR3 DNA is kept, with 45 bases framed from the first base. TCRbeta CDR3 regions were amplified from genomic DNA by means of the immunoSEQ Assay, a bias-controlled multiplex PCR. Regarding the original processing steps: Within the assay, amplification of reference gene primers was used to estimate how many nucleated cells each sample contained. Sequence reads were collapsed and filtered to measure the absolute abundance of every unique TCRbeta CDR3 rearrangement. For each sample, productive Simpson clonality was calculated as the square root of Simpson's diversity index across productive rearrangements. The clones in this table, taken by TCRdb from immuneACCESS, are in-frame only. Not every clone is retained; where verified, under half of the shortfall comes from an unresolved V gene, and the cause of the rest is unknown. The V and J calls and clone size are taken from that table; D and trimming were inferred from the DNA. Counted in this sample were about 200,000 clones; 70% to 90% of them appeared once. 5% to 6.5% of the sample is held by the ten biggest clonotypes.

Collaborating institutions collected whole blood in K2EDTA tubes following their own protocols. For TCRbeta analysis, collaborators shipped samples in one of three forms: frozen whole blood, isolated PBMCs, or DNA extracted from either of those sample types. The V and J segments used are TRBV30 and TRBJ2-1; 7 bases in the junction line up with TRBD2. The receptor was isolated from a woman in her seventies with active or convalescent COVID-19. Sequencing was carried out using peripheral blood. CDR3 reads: CAWSGAGPAADEQFF. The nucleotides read TGTGCCTGGAGTGGAGCGGGACCCGCCGCGGATGAGCAGTTCTTC.